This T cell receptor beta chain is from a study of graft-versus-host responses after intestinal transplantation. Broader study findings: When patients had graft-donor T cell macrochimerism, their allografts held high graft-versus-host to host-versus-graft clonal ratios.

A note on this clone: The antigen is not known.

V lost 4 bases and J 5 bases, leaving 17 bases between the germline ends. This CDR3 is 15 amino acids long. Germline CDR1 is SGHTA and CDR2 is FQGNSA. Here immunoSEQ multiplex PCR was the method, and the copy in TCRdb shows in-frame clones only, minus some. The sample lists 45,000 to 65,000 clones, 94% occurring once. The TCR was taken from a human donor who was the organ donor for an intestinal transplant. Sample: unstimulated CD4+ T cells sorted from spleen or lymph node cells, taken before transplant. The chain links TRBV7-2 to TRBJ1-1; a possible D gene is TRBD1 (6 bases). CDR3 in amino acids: CASSSRGPSSTEAFF. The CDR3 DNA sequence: TGTGCCAGCAGCTCCAGGGGCCCGTCGTCGACTGAAGCTTTCTTT.